This T cell receptor (beta chain) was obtained from a study of technical replicates of blood from several donors. There are 16 residues in the CDR3. Trimming removed 5 bases from V and 0 bases from J, with 15 bases in between. The germline V gene encodes CDR1 SEHNR and CDR2 FQNEAQ (reference sequence). The table came from immunoSEQ multiplex PCR; TCRdb's copy has only in-frame clones and leaves some out. The data contain roughly 80,000 clones, about 89% of them seen just once; the ten biggest clones take up approximately 0.41%. This clone was seen a few times. This clonotype originated in a human donor in good health. J is TRBJ2-3 and V is TRBV7-9, with a tentative D call TRBD2 (5 bases). Sequenced sample: T cells isolated from PBMCs. CDR3 loop: CASSQLGIASTDTQYF. The DNA of the CDR3 is TGTGCCAGCAGCCAATTAGGAATAGCGAGCACAGATACGCAGTATTTT.